A selection of T cell receptor beta chains follows, all from one sample in a study of blood T cell repertoires in COVID-19. Some clones are missing from TCRdb's copy, which holds only in-frame ones; the method was immunoSEQ multiplex PCR. This sample has some 39,000 clones; more than 85% occur once, and the top ten carry more than 5.5%. The sequenced sample consisted of peripheral blood. The source of these receptors is a human donor in a cohort sampled during active COVID-19. Both conserved end residues are part of each CDR3. The D gene is left open where the match is weak. Size tells how often a clone was seen (once, few, many) or the class of an expanded clone, and some rows leave it out.

>NA|TRBJ2-1|NA|TRBV7-9
TGTGCCAGCAGCTTAGGTGGGCCGGCAGAGCAGTTCTTC
CASSLGGPAEQFF
>NA|TRBJ2-7|TRBD2|TRBV4-2
TGTGCCAGCAGCCAAGATCGGGGTAGCGGGAGATACGAGCAGTACTTC
CASSQDRGSGRYEQYF
>NA|TRBJ2-7|NA|TRBV9
TGTGCCAGCAGCGTAGCTGGGGGCTTTTACGAGCAGTACTTC
CASSVAGGFYEQYF
>NA|TRBJ2-7|NA|TRBV9
TGTGCCAGCAGCGTAGAGTCTCTGACAGGCCCCCACGAGCAGTACTTC
CASSVESLTGPHEQYF
>NA|TRBJ1-1|TRBD1|TRBV10-3
TGTGCCATCACCAAACAAGGACAGGGCGATCCTGAAGCTTTCTTT
CAITKQGQGDPEAFF
>NA|TRBJ2-6|TRBD1|TRBV7-2
TGTGCCAGCAGCTTAGAGGGCACAGGGGTGGCTGGGGCCAACGTCCTGACTTTC
CASSLEGTGVAGANVLTF
>NA|TRBJ2-7|NA|TRBV6-6
TGTGCCAGCAGTTACGCCCCGGGGGAGCAGTACTTC
CASSYAPGEQYF
>once|TRBJ1-5|NA|TRBV25-1
TGTGCCAGCAGTGAGTCCTTTTCAGAAAATCAGCCCCAGCATTTT
CASSESFSENQPQHF
>NA|TRBJ2-5|TRBD2|TRBV7-2
TGTGCCAGCAGCCCAAAGACTAGCGGGGTGGAGACCCAGTACTTC
CASSPKTSGVETQYF
>NA|TRBJ2-7|TRBD1|TRBV29-1
TGCAGCGTTGATCATGGGGACAGGGGGCCAGGCGAGCAGTACTTC
CSVDHGDRGPGEQYF
>once|TRBJ2-7|TRBD1|TRBV6-5
TGTGCCAGCAGTTTGGGGACAGGGCGCTCCTACGAGCAGTACTTC
CASSLGTGRSYEQYF
>NA|TRBJ1-2|NA|TRBV7-2
TGTGCCAGCAGCTTAATTGTAGGGGAGGCGGACTATGGCTACACCTTC
CASSLIVGEADYGYTF
>NA|TRBJ1-6|NA|TRBV12-3/TRBV12-4
TGTGCCAGCAGTTTGGAACGGGGTTCACCCCTCCACTTT
CASSLERGSPLHF
>few|TRBJ1-2|NA|TRBV7-9
TGTGCCAGCAGCCCAGTTGACTCGGGAGGCTACACCTTC
CASSPVDSGGYTF
>few|TRBJ1-1|NA|TRBV2
TGTGCCAGCGAGGGGGACAAGGTCCTTGAAGCTTTCTTT
CASEGDKVLEAFF
>NA|TRBJ1-2|NA|TRBV7-2
TGTGCCAGCAGCTTAGTGGCAGGCTATGGCTACACCTTC
CASSLVAGYGYTF
>NA|TRBJ2-1|TRBD1|TRBV28
TGTGCCAGCAGTTTAACAGGGGGCCATGAGCAGTTCTTC
CASSLTGGHEQFF
>NA|TRBJ1-4|NA|TRBV7-9
TGTGCCAGCAGCTTAGTACAGGGACAACTGTTTTTT
CASSLVQGQLFF